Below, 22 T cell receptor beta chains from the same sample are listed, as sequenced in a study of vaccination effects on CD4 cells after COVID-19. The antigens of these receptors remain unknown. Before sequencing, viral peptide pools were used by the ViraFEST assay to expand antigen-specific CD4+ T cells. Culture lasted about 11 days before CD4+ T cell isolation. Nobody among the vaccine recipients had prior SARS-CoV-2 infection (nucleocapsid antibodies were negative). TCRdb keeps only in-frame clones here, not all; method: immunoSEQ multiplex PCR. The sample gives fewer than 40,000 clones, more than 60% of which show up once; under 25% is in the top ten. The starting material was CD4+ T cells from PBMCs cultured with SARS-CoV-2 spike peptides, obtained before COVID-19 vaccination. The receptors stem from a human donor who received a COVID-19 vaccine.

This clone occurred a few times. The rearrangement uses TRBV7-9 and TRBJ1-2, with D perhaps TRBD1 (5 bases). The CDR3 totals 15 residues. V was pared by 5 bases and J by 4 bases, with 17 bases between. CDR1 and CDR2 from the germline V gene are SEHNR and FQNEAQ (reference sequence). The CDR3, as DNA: TGTGCCAGCAGCCCCGGGGGGATAGCCGTCTATGGCTACACCTTC. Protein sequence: CASSPGGIAVYGYTF. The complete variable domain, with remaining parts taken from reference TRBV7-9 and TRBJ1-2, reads DTGVSQNPRHKITKRGQNVTFRCDPISEHNRLYWYRQTLGQGPEFLTYFQNEAQLEKSRLLSDRFSAERPKGSFSTLEIQRTEQGDSAMYLCASSPGGIAVYGYTFGSGTRLTVV.

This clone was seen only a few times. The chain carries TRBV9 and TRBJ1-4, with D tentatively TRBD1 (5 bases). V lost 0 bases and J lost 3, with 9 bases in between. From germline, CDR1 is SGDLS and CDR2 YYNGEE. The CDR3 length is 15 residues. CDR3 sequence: CASSVGGSANEKLFF. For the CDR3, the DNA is TGTGCCAGCAGCGTAGGGGGGTCAGCTAATGAAAAACTGTTTTTT.

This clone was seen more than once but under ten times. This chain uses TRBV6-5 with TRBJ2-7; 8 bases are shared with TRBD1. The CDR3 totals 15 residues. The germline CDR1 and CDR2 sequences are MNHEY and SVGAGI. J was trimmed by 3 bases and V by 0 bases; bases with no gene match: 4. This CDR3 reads CASSYSGQGIYEQYF. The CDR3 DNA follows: TGTGCCAGCAGTTACTCCGGACAGGGTATCTACGAGCAGTACTTC.

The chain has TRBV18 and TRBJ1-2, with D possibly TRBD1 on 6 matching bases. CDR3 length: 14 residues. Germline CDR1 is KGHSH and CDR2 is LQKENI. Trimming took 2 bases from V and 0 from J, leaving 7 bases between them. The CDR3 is CASSPGTPNYGYTF. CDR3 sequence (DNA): TGTGCCAGCTCACCAGGGACACCTAACTATGGCTACACCTTC.

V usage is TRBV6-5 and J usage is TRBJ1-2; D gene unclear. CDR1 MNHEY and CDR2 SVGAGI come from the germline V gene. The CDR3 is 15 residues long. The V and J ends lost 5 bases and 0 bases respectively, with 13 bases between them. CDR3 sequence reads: CASSPRTLANYGYTF. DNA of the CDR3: TGTGCCAGCAGTCCTCGGACCCTAGCTAACTATGGCTACACCTTC.

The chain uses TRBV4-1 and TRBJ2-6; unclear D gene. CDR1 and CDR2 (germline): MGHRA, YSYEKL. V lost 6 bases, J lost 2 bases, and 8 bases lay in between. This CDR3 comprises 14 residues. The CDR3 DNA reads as TGCGCCAGCAGTCTAGGCGCTGGGGCCAACGTCCTGACTTTC. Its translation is CASSLGAGANVLTF.

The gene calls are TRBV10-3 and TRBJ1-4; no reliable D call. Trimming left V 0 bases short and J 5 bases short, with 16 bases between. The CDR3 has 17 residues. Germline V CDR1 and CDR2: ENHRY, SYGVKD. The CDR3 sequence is CAISESRTSKGNEKLFF. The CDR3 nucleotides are TGTGCCATCAGTGAGTCGCGGACCTCAAAGGGAAATGAAAAACTGTTTTTT.

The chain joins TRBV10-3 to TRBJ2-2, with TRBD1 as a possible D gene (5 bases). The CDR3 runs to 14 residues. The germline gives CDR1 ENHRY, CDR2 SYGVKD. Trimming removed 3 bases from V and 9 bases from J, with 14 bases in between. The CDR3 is CAISESRDSRELFF. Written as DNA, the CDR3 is TGTGCCATCAGTGAATCCAGGGATTCGCGGGAGCTGTTTTTT.

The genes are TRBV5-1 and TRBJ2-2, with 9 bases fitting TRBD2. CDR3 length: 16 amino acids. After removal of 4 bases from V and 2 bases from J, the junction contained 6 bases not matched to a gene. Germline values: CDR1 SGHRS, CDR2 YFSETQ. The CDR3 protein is CASSPRSGGNTGELFF. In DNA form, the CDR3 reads TGCGCCAGCAGCCCACGTAGCGGGGGCAACACCGGGGAGCTGTTTTTT.

The CDR3, as DNA: TGTGCCTGGAGTAGCAGGGTGACAGATACGCAGTATTTT. Amino acid sequence: CAWSSRVTDTQYF. This chain connects TRBV30 to TRBJ2-3, with D possibly TRBD1 on 5 matching bases. The germline V gene encodes CDR1 GTSNPN and CDR2 SVGIG (reference sequence). The CDR3 sequence is 13 residues long. V lost 2 bases and J lost 3, with 9 bases in between.

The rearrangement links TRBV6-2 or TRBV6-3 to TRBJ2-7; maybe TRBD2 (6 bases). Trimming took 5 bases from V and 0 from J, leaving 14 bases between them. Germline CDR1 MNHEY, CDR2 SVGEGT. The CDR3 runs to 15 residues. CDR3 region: CASSLRDWSSYEQYF. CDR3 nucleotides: TGTGCCAGCAGTCTCCGGGACTGGTCCTCCTACGAGCAGTACTTC.

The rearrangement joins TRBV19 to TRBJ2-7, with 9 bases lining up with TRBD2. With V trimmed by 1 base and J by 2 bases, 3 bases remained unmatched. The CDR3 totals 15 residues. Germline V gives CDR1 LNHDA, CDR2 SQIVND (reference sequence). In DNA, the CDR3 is TGTGCCAGTAGTATAGTAAGCGGGGGGACCTACGAGCAGTACTTC. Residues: CASSIVSGGTYEQYF.

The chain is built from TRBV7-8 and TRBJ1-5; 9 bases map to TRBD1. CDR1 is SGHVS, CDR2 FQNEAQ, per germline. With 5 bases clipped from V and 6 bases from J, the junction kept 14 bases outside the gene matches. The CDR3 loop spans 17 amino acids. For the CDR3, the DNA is TGTGCCAGCAGCCCCATCCCCGGGACAGGGAAGGGTCAGCCCCAGCATTTT. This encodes CASSPIPGTGKGQPQHF.

CDR3 region: CASSFEGGNTEAFF. In DNA, the CDR3 is TGTGCCAGCAGCTTCGAGGGGGGGAACACTGAAGCTTTCTTT. This rearrangement joins TRBV5-4 to TRBJ1-1; D may be TRBD1 (6 bases). This CDR3 region has 14 residues. The V gene lost 2 bases and the J gene lost 1 base, with 9 bases spanning the gap. Germline CDR1 and CDR2: SGHNT and YYREEE (reference sequence).

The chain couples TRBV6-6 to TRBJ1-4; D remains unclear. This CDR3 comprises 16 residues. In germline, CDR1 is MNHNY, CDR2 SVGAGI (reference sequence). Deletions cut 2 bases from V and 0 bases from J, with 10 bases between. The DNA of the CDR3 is TGTGCCAGCAGTTACGGGAGAGCAACAACTAATGAAAAACTGTTTTTT. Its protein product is CASSYGRATTNEKLFF.

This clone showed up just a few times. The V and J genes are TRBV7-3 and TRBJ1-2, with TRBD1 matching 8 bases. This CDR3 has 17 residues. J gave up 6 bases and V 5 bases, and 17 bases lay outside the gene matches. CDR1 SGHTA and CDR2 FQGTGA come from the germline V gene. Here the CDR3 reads CASSPGGAGGDRNGYTF. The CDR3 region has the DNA TGTGCCAGCAGCCCCGGGGGGGCAGGGGGCGACCGTAATGGCTACACCTTC.

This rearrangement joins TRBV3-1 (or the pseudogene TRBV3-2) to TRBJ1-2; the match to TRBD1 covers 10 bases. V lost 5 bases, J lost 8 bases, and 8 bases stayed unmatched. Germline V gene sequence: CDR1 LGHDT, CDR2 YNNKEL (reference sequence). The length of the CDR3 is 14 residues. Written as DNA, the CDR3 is TGTGCCAGCAGCGAAGGACAGGGGGTGCGGGGCTACACCTTC. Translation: CASSEGQGVRGYTF.

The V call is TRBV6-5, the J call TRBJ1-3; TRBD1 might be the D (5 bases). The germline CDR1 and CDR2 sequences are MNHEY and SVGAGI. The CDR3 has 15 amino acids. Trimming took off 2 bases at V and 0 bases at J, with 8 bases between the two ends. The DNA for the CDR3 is TGTGCCAGCAGTTACGGGGGTCCCTCTGGAAACACCATATATTTT. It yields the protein CASSYGGPSGNTIYF.

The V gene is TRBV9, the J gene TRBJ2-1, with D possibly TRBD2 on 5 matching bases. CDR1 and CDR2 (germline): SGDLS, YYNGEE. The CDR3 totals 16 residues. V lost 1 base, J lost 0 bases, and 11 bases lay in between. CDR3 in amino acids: CASSVSLGSSYNEQFF. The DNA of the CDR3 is TGTGCCAGCAGCGTATCTTTGGGGAGCTCCTACAATGAGCAGTTCTTC.

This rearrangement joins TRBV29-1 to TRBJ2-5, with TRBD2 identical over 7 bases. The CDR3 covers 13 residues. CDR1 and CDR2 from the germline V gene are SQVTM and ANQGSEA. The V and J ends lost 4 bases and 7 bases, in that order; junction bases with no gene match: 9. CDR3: CSVGLGGWGTQYF. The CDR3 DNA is TGCAGCGTTGGATTGGGGGGGTGGGGGACCCAGTACTTC. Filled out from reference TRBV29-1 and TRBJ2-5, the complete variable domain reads SAVISQKPSRDICQRGTSLTIQCQVDSQVTMMFWYRQQPGQSLTLIATANQGSEATYESGFVIDKFPISRPNLTFSTLTVSNMSPEDSSIYLCSVGLGGWGTQYFGPGTRLLVL.

The CDR3 DNA sequence: TGTGCCAGCAGTTGGGGGTCTGAAGCTTTCTTT. Translating gives CASSWGSEAFF. The V and J genes are TRBV28 and TRBJ1-1; a weak D match, TRBD1 (5 bases). The germline CDR1 and CDR2 sequences are MDHEN and SYDVKM. The CDR3 runs 11 residues. Trimming took off 4 bases at V and 6 bases at J, with 6 bases between the two ends.

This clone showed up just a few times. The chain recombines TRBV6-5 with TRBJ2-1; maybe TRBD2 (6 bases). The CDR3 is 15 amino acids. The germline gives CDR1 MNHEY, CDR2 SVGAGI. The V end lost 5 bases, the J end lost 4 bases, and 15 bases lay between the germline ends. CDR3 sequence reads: CASSRRLGRYNEQFF. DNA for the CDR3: TGTGCCAGCAGTCGCCGACTAGGGAGGTACAATGAGCAGTTCTTC.